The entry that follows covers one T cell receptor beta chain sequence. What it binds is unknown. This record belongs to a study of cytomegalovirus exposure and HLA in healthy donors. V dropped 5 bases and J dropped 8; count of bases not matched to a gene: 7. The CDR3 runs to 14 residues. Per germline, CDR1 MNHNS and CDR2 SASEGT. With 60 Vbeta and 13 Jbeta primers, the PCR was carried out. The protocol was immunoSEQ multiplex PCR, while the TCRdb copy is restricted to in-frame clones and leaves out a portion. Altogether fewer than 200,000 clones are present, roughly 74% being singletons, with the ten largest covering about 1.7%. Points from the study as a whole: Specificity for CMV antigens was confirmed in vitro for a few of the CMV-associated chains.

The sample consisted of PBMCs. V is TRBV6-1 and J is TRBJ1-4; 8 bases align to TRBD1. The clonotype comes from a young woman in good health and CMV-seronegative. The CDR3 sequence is CASSWDRKGEKLFF. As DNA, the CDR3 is TGTGCCAGCAGTTGGGACAGGAAGGGAGAAAAACTGTTTTTT.